This T cell receptor beta chain appears in the sequencing data of a study of CD8 T cells in ankylosing spondylitis. CDR1 and CDR2 (germline): LNHNV, YYDKDF (reference sequence). This CDR3 has 16 amino acids. Trimming cost V 1 base and J 7 bases; bases outside gene matches: 10. Study results and limitations: A TCR beta motif of under ten highly homologous variants appeared characteristic of ankylosing spondylitis blood. CD8+ cells made up the disease-linked clones, which were relatively rare in peripheral blood.

This clonotype was detected ten times or more. Its antigen is as yet unknown. Quantitative 5'-RACE was performed with molecular barcodes, and it yielded the TCR beta libraries. TCRdb recomputed calls from the 5' RACE reads with MiXCR, one row per CDR3 protein. The data hold some 220,000 distinct CDR3 sequences, with 10% observed a single time. The material sequenced was blood, either unsorted or a sorted T cell fraction (not recorded which). The TCR originated in a male donor with ankylosing spondylitis or in good health (not recorded which). The chain is built from TRBV15 and TRBJ1-5; 7 bases agree with TRBD1. The CDR3 DNA sequence: TGTGCCACCAGCAGAGGACAGGGAGGGCCGGGGCAGCCCCAGCATTTT. Amino acids: CATSRGQGGPGQPQHF.